This TCR beta chain was obtained from a study of blood T cell repertoires in COVID-19. Only in-frame clones appear in the TCRdb table, and some are missing; sequencing was by immunoSEQ multiplex PCR. The profile covers about 50,000 clones, with 85% to 90% appearing a single time and roughly 15% taken by the ten largest. The V gene's germline CDR1 is LNHDA and CDR2 SQIVND (reference sequence). Losses at the gene ends were 4 bases for V and 4 bases for J; bases not matched to a gene: 3. This CDR3 contains 13 residues. The chain joins TRBV19 to TRBJ1-1, with 7 bases aligning to TRBD1. This clonotype was sampled from a man aged 65-85 years with acute or convalescent COVID-19. Sequencing input: peripheral blood. CDR3 bases: TGTGCCAGTAGTAAAGGGACAGTCACTGAAGCTTTCTTT. Residues: CASSKGTVTEAFF.